These 10 T cell receptor beta chains originate from one sample sequenced in a study of CD8+ T cells in alopecia areata (dated 2018 in TCRdb). Library method: the immunoSEQ multiplex PCR assay. RNA was extracted from all samples and reverse transcribed into cDNA, which served as template for TCR sequencing. The immuneACCESS repertoire file appears here via TCRdb, limited to in-frame rearrangements. These files lack a portion of the clones; in checked studies, under half of the deficit traces to unresolved V genes, and the cause of the others is not known. The table for this sample lists about 99,000 clones; around 50% of them were counted only once. The top ten clones comprise 8.8% of the sample. Source material: CD4+ T cells sorted from blood. All receptors come from a human donor in good health.

This clone was counted a few times. The chain couples TRBV6-1 to TRBJ2-3; possibly TRBD2 for D (5 bases). The CDR3 spans 16 residues. The V gene's germline CDR1 is MNHNS and CDR2 SASEGT. With 4 bases removed from V and 2 bases from J, the gap between germline ends came to 16 bases. Here the CDR3 DNA reads TGTGCCAGCAGTGTTATACGAAGCGGACCCACAGATACGCAGTATTTT. Its translation is CASSVIRSGPTDTQYF.

This rearrangement joins TRBV6-5 to TRBJ1-1; unclear D gene. Germline CDR1 and CDR2: MNHEY and SVGAGI. Trimming shortened V by 2 bases and J by 3 bases, and 7 bases separated the two germline ends. CDR3 length equals 13 residues. The CDR3 DNA follows: TGTGCCAGCAGTTACGGGAGGGACACTGAAGCTTTCTTT. It codes for CASSYGRDTEAFF.

The chain joins TRBV7-9 to TRBJ2-3; no clear D gene. This CDR3 contains 13 residues. Looked up from germline, CDR1 is SEHNR and CDR2 is FQNEAQ (reference sequence). Trimming shortened V by 11 bases and J by 1 base, and 13 bases separated the two germline ends. The CDR3 region is CAPGSDGTDTQYF. For the CDR3, the DNA is TGTGCCCCCGGGTCAGACGGCACAGATACGCAGTATTTT.

V is TRBV29-1 and J is TRBJ2-3, with D hard to call. Deletions cut 3 bases from V and 0 bases from J, with 7 bases between. The germline V gene encodes CDR1 SQVTM and CDR2 ANQGSEA. The CDR3 length is 13 residues. CDR3 sequence: CSVDHPSTDTQYF. The CDR3 DNA sequence: TGCAGCGTTGACCATCCTAGCACAGATACGCAGTATTTT.

The V and J genes are TRBV12-5 and TRBJ2-1, with D uncertain. The V and J ends lost 7 bases and 4 bases respectively, with 14 bases between them. Looked up from germline, CDR1 is LGHNT and CDR2 is FRNRAP. The CDR3 contains 14 residues. DNA for the CDR3: TGTGCTAGTGTCCTTAGAGAAGCTTACAATGAGCAGTTCTTC. Encoded protein: CASVLREAYNEQFF. Full variable domain (outside the CDR3, taken from reference TRBV12-5 and TRBJ2-1): DARVTQTPRHKVTEMGQEVTMRCQPILGHNTVFWYRQTMMQGLELLAYFRNRAPLDDSGMPKDRFSAEMPDATLATLKIQPSEPRDSAVYFCASVLREAYNEQFFGPGTRLTVL.

This chain connects TRBV7-8 to TRBJ2-3; a possible D gene is TRBD2 (5 bases). In germline, CDR1 is SGHVS, CDR2 FQNEAQ. V was shortened by 5 bases and J by 1 base, with 13 bases between the two germline ends. The CDR3 is 15 residues long. CDR3 sequence (DNA): TGTGCCAGCAGCATCCCTCTGCGGGGCACAGATACGCAGTATTTT. Amino acids: CASSIPLRGTDTQYF.

Note on this clone: The sample holds other DNA sequences that translate to the same CDR3. This sequence joins TRBV29-1 and TRBJ1-5; D is unresolved. The CDR3 consists of 13 residues. Trimming stripped 3 bases from V and 1 base from J, with 7 bases between. Germline V gene sequence: CDR1 SQVTM, CDR2 ANQGSEA. The CDR3 here is CSVDGGSNQPQHF. The CDR3 region has the DNA TGCAGCGTTGATGGCGGAAGCAATCAGCCCCAGCATTTT.

This clone was recorded only once. The chain employs TRBV9 and TRBJ1-6, with D possibly TRBD1 on 6 matching bases. Germline CDR1 SGDLS, CDR2 YYNGEE. V lost 3 bases, J lost 5 bases, and 15 bases lay in between. The CDR3 totals 16 residues. This CDR3 reads CASSARQARNNSPLHF. The CDR3 coding sequence is TGTGCCAGCAGCGCCCGACAGGCGAGGAATAATTCACCCCTCCACTTT.

The chain is built from TRBV6-5 and TRBJ1-2; tentative D call: TRBD1 (5 bases). The CDR3 is 14 residues long. The germline V and J ends were trimmed by 7 bases and 4 bases, with 16 bases remaining between them. CDR1 and CDR2 from the germline V gene are MNHEY and SVGAGI. The CDR3 bases are TGTGCCAGCAAGATTTTCCAGGGTTTCTATGGCTACACCTTC. Translated, it gives CASKIFQGFYGYTF.

This clone was detected once. The chain uses TRBV7-2 and TRBJ2-7; D is perhaps TRBD1 (6 bases). The CDR3 contains 12 residues. Germline V gene data show CDR1 as SGHTA and CDR2 as FQGNSA. Deletions cut 4 bases from V and 7 bases from J, with 11 bases between. CDR3 DNA: TGTGCCAGCAGCTCCCCCGACAGGGAGCAGTACTTC. Its translation is CASSSPDREQYF.